This T cell receptor beta chain is drawn from a study of shared clonotypes between healthy human individuals. Study details: Contributing individuals were a couple of females and a few males aged 18 to 49.

Deletions cut 5 bases from V and 0 bases from J, with 6 bases between. The CDR3 has 13 residues. Germline CDR1 SGHTA, CDR2 FQGNSA. Concerning this clone: Its specificity is not known. The sample holds other DNA sequences that translate to the same CDR3.

Findings of the study overall: Memory subsets generally showed smaller estimated richness than naive subsets did.

Methods used by the authors: Filtering differed since immunoSEQ provided only junctions, with no quality scores. The method was immunoSEQ multiplex PCR; TCRdb's version includes in-frame clones alone and lacks a portion of them. V and J calls and clone size are copied from that table; D and trimming were computed from the DNA. Among 2.5 million or so clones, around 90% were seen once, and the ten largest hold more than 0.12%. The donors, all of them Caucasian adults, lived in Nashville, Tennessee. Input material: naive CD4+ T cells sorted from blood. Subset: CD45RA+ positively selected. The receptor was isolated from a man younger than 35 in good health. This chain joins TRBV7-2 and TRBJ2-3; D ambiguous. In DNA, the CDR3 is TGTGCCAGCAGCCTCTCTAGCACAGATACGCAGTATTTT. This encodes CASSLSSTDTQYF.